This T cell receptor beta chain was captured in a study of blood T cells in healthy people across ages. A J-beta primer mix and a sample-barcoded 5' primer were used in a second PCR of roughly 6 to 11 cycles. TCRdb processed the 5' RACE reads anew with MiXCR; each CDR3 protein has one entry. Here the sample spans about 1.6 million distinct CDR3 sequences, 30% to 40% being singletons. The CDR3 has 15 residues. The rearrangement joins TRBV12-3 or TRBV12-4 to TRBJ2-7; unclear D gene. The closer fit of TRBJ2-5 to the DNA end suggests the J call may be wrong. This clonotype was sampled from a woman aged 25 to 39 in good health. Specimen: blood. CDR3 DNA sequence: TGTGCCAGCAGTTTAGGTCTCACTTCCGGGGAGACCCAGTACTTC. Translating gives CASSLGLTSGETQYF.